The present TCR beta chain was sequenced within a study of read filtering for tumor transcriptome and immune sequencing. About the study: The cohort had some 16 men and approximately 14 women aged roughly 40 to 80, mean roughly 71 years.

Every patient had bone marrow sampled while the disease was active. Molecular barcoded adaptors covering alpha/delta and beta/gamma chains were used on roughly 400 ng RNA. TCRdb analysed the reads with MiXCR anew, one entry per CDR3 protein. The table shows roughly 61,000 distinct CDR3 sequences, with 9% to 15% occurring only once. This clonotype occurred many times. This CDR3 has 15 amino acids. Per the germline V gene, CDR1 is SEHNR and CDR2 is FQNEAQ (reference sequence). With 5 bases clipped from V and 2 bases from J, the junction kept 8 bases outside the gene matches. This TCR came from a donor aged 40 or over with multiple myeloma. The material sequenced was a population of CD138-negative cells sorted from bone marrow. The J gene is TRBJ2-5, the V gene TRBV7-9; TRBD1 aligns across 7 bases. CDR3 amino acids: CASSPGTERQETQYF. The CDR3 DNA reads TGTGCCAGCAGCCCAGGGACAGAAAGGCAAGAGACCCAGTACTTC.